The sequence of this TCR beta chain was determined in a study of neurological immune-mediated disorders. Study information: Of about 35 multiple sclerosis patients, some 31 were relapsing-remitting and 3 secondary progressive. Broader study findings: The authors found no clinical or MRI feature associated with the multiple sclerosis repertoire cluster. TCR-beta repertoires seemed private in all groups, with no expanded CDR3 amino acid sequences shared.

This CDR3 spans 13 amino acids. Per germline, CDR1 MDHEN and CDR2 SYDVKM. With 2 bases clipped from V and 5 bases from J, the junction kept 2 bases outside the gene matches. This clonotype was counted at least ten times. Its antigen remains unidentified. 5'RACE with 10-nucleotide random UMIs generated the cDNA. One entry per CDR3 protein results from TCRdb running MiXCR on the 5' RACE reads. The table has tens of thousands of distinct CDR3 sequences, roughly 4.1% seen once. The V gene is TRBV28, the J gene TRBJ2-7; TRBD1 agrees at 8 bases. Sequenced material: PBMCs. The sequence was obtained from a woman aged 55-69 years with multiple sclerosis. CDR3 sequence: CASSLTGGDEQYF. The DNA for the CDR3 is TGTGCCAGCAGTTTAACAGGGGGAGACGAGCAGTACTTC.